The clone carrying this T cell receptor (beta chain) was seen a single time. The junction had 15 bases not matched to a gene; V was cut back by 6 bases and J by 5 bases. The CDR3 has 17 amino acids. Germline V gene data show CDR1 as MNHNS and CDR2 as SASEGT. These data belong to a study of blood T cells in healthy people across ages. Whole-study context: Capture via template switching afforded approximately one barcoded beta molecule per two T cells.

Those donating, healthy Caucasian individuals from Russia, were aged roughly 6 to 90. A second PCR, run for roughly 6 to 11 cycles, used a sample-barcoded 5' primer plus a J-beta primer mix. TCRdb reanalysed the 5' RACE reads using MiXCR and keeps one entry per CDR3 protein. The profile shows 800,000 to 1,300,000 distinct CDR3 sequences, under 30% of them singletons. These data were also filed under a second study, of T cells of mothers and their children. That work states: Related pairs of mothers and children showed slightly higher, non-significant overlap versus unrelated pairs.

This receptor was identified in a girl aged 2-10 years in good health. The gene calls are TRBV6-1 and TRBJ2-2; 7 nucleotides line up with TRBD1. Specimen: blood. CDR3 loop: CASRGGRQGPITGELFF. Written as DNA, the CDR3 is TGTGCCAGCAGAGGAGGAAGACAGGGACCCATTACCGGGGAGCTGTTTTTT.